This is a list of T cell receptor beta chains from one sample in a study of regulatory T cells in long-lasting Graves disease. TCRdb ran MiXCR on the multiplex PCR reads and lists one entry per CDR3 protein. The sample consists of 320,000 or so distinct CDR3 sequences, about 20% of them appearing once. This specimen consisted of peripheral blood mononuclear cells (PBMCs), obtained at new diagnosis, from a patient treated with antithyroid drugs. The receptors here all came from a female donor with Graves disease. The CDR3 runs from the conserved cysteine through the conserved F or W. A D gene is named only where the DNA matches it firmly. Clone size, where shown, is once, few, many, or a class for clones that have expanded.

v_call	d_call	clone_size	j_call	cdr3_nt	cdr3_aa
TRBV9	NA	many	TRBJ2-7	TGTGCCAGCAGTTTTCAGTCAGGGGCGAGGGGCGAGCAGTACTTC	CASSFQSGARGEQYF
TRBV6-5	TRBD2	many	TRBJ2-7	TGTGCCAGCAGTTACTCGAAGGCTAGCGGGACCTACGAGCAGTACTTC	CASSYSKASGTYEQYF
TRBV19	TRBD1	NA	TRBJ2-1	TGTGCCAGTAGTACCATTGGACAGGGTTACCCTACCTCCTACAATGAGCAGTTCTTC	CASSTIGQGYPTSYNEQFF
TRBV20-1	NA	many	TRBJ2-5	TGCAGTGCAAATCTACTAGTCCAAGAGACCCAGTACTTC	CSANLLVQETQYF
TRBV27	NA	many	TRBJ1-1	TGTGCCAGCAGTTTATCGATAACGGGGGGCACTGAAGCTTTCTTT	CASSLSITGGTEAFF
TRBV12-3/TRBV12-4	NA	NA	TRBJ2-7	TGTGCCAGCAGTTTAGAAGGCTCAAGGAGCTCCTACGAGCAGTACTTC	CASSLEGSRSSYEQYF
TRBV9	NA	many	TRBJ2-2	TGTGCCAGCAGTGATAAAGACAGGGAGGACACCGGGGAGCTGTTTTTT	CASSDKDREDTGELFF
TRBV14	NA	few	TRBJ2-1	TGTGCCAGCAGCCAATTGGCCGGGCAGGCAGGTAGTGAGCAGTTCTTC	CASSQLAGQAGSEQFF
TRBV7-2	NA	many	TRBJ2-7	TGTGCCAGCAGCTTACCTTACGAGCAGTACTTC	CASSLPYEQYF
TRBV6-2/TRBV6-3	NA	many	TRBJ2-5	TGTGCCTCCGACGGGGCCCAAGAGACCCAGTACTTC	CASDGAQETQYF
TRBV5-4	NA	many	TRBJ2-1	TGTGCCAGCAGCCCCGACTTAGATGGCAATGAGCAGTTCTTC	CASSPDLDGNEQFF
TRBV2	TRBD1	NA	TRBJ1-6	TGTGCCAGCAGCCTCGGACAGGGTTTAAATTCACCCCTCCACTTT	CASSLGQGLNSPLHF
TRBV2	TRBD2	many	TRBJ2-7	TGTGCCAGCAGTCGTGGACCCGCGGGAGGATACTTC	CASSRGPAGGYF
TRBV6-1	TRBD1	many	TRBJ1-1	TGTGCCAGCAGCCCCGGGACAGGGGCTTTCTTT	CASSPGTGAFF
TRBV27	NA	many	TRBJ1-6	TGTGCCAGCAGTTTAACGTCAAATTCACCCCTCCACTTT	CASSLTSNSPLHF
TRBV19	NA	many	TRBJ2-1	TGTGCCAGTAGTCTCCGGAGGAGGGAGAGAGGGAAGAATGAGCAGTTCTTC	CASSLRRRERGKNEQFF
TRBV7-9	TRBD1	many	TRBJ2-5	TGTGCCAGCACCTGGGACAGAGAAAAAGAGACCCAGTACTTC	CASTWDREKETQYF
TRBV14	NA	few	TRBJ2-7	TGTGCCAGCAGCTTCCGGACAGCCCCCGGGAGTCGGCAGTACTTC	CASSFRTAPGSRQYF
TRBV19	NA	NA	TRBJ2-2	TGTGCCAGTAGTATAAGAGGGGTTACGGGGCTTAACGCCGGGGAGCTGTTTTTT	CASSIRGVTGLNAGELFF
TRBV27	NA	many	TRBJ2-7	TGTGCCAGCAGCCCATACAGGTCCCCCATCGAGCAGTACTTC	CASSPYRSPIEQYF
TRBV7-8	NA	many	TRBJ2-7	TGTGCCAGCAGCCCTCCCGCAACAGGGTTACGCTCCTACGAGCAGTACTTC	CASSPPATGLRSYEQYF
TRBV6-1	TRBD1	NA	TRBJ1-4	TGTGCCAGCAGTACCGGGACAGGGGGCTCGAATGAAAAACTGCTTTTT	CASSTGTGGSNEKLLF
TRBV5-1	NA	many	TRBJ1-2	TGCGCCAGCAGCTTGGATAGGGAAACTGGCTACACCTTC	CASSLDRETGYTF
TRBV18	TRBD2	many	TRBJ2-3	TGTGCCAGCTCCCCGAGACTAGCGGCTAGCACAGATACGCAGTATTTT	CASSPRLAASTDTQYF
TRBV7-2	TRBD1	NA	TRBJ2-2	TGTGCCAGCAGCCCCCCCGGACAGGGCCCTTCTTTTGGCACCGGGGAGCTGTTTTTT	CASSPPGQGPSFGTGELFF
TRBV19	NA	many	TRBJ2-6	TGTGCCAGTAGTATTCCTAGCAGCTCTGGGGCCAACGTCCTGACTTTC	CASSIPSSSGANVLTF